This T cell receptor (beta chain) was profiled in a study of blood T cells in healthy people across ages. Germline V lookup: CDR1 MDHEN, CDR2 SYDVKM. With 6 bases removed from V and 3 bases from J, the gap between germline ends came to 12 bases. This CDR3 spans 13 amino acids. With a J-beta primer mix and a sample-barcoded 5' primer, a second PCR ran 7 to 11 cycles. TCRdb ran MiXCR on the 5' RACE reads and lists one entry per CDR3 protein. The table lists hundreds of thousands of distinct CDR3 sequences, about 30% of them singletons. The table lists this clonotype with many counts. The TCR originated in a woman older than 75 in good health. The rearrangement uses TRBV28 and TRBJ2-7; D is possibly TRBD1 (6 bases). The sequencing input was blood. CDR3 nucleotide sequence: TGTGCCAGCAGATCCCCGGACAGCTACGAGCAGTACTTC. It specifies CASRSPDSYEQYF.